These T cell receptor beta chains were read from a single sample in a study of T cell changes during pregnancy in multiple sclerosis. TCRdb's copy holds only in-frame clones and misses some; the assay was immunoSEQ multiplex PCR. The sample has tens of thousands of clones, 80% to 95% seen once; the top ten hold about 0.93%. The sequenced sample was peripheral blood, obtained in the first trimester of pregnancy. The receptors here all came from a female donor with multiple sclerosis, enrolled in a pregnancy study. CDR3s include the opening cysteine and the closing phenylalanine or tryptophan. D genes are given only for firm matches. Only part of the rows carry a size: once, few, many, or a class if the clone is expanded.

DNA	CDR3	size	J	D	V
TGTGCCAGTAGTATAAGTCGACAGTCAAACAATCAGCCCCAGCATTTT	CASSISRQSNNQPQHF	-	TRBJ1-5	-	TRBV19
TGTGCCTGGAGTTCCGGCACAGATACGCAGTATTTT	CAWSSGTDTQYF	-	TRBJ2-3	-	TRBV30
TGTGCCAGCAGTTACATAGGACAGGACACCGGGGAGCTGTTTTTT	CASSYIGQDTGELFF	-	TRBJ2-2	TRBD1	TRBV6-5
TGCGCCAGCAGCTCCCAGGGAGGATTTGGCTACACCTTC	CASSSQGGFGYTF	-	TRBJ1-2	-	TRBV5-1
TGTGCCAGCAGCTTAGTGGCTAGCGGGGGGACTAGCACAGATACGCAGTATTTT	CASSLVASGGTSTDTQYF	-	TRBJ2-3	TRBD2	TRBV7-8
TGTGCCAGCAGCGTAGGAACGGTTGCCTACGAGCAGTACTTC	CASSVGTVAYEQYF	-	TRBJ2-7	-	TRBV9
TGTGCCTGGAGGCGACAGGGGGCGTCGGGTGAAGCTTTCTTT	CAWRRQGASGEAFF	-	TRBJ1-1	TRBD1	TRBV30
TGTGCCAGCAGTGGAGTACTAGCTAGCACAGATACGCAGTATTTT	CASSGVLASTDTQYF	-	TRBJ2-3	-	TRBV6-1
TGTGCCAGCAGGAAACCGGGACTAGCCCACACCGGGGAGCTGTTTTTT	CASRKPGLAHTGELFF	once	TRBJ2-2	TRBD2	TRBV11-2
TGCGCCAGCAGCTTGCTGACTAGCGGGAATGAGCAGTTCTTC	CASSLLTSGNEQFF	-	TRBJ2-1	TRBD2	TRBV5-1
TGTGCCAGTAGGAAATCCGGGACTAGCGGTTACAATGAGCAGTTCTTC	CASRKSGTSGYNEQFF	-	TRBJ2-1	TRBD2	TRBV19
TGTGCCAGCAGCGTAGGACTAGCGGGGGGTTACGAGCAGTACTTC	CASSVGLAGGYEQYF	-	TRBJ2-7	TRBD2	TRBV9
TGTGCCAGTGCGTCAGGGAAGGTCGCTGGGGCCAACGTCCTGACTTTC	CASASGKVAGANVLTF	-	TRBJ2-6	-	TRBV19
TGTGCCAGCAGCTCTCTGGACAGGGGAAGCCAGCCCCAGCATTTT	CASSSLDRGSQPQHF	-	TRBJ1-5	TRBD1	TRBV7-9
TGTGCCAGCAGCCAAGGTGGGGCGGCCCCATATGGCTACACCTTC	CASSQGGAAPYGYTF	-	TRBJ1-2	-	TRBV4-2
TGTGCCTGGAGTTCTACAGGGGGCGCGGTAAGCAATCAGCCCCAGCATTTT	CAWSSTGGAVSNQPQHF	-	TRBJ1-5	TRBD1	TRBV30
TGTGCCAGTAGTCCTCTAGCGGGAGGGCCGGCTAGCTACGAGCAGTACTTC	CASSPLAGGPASYEQYF	-	TRBJ2-7	TRBD2	TRBV19
TGTGCCTGGAGTGTCGGGGGGCCTGGAAACACCATATATTTT	CAWSVGGPGNTIYF	few	TRBJ1-3	-	TRBV30
TGTGCCAGCAGCGTAGCTACGGGGCTAGCGGGAGAAGATACGCAGTATTTT	CASSVATGLAGEDTQYF	-	TRBJ2-3	TRBD2	TRBV9
TGTGCCAGCAGCTTAGCGGGCGGGATTAATGAAAAACTGTTTTTT	CASSLAGGINEKLFF	-	TRBJ1-4	-	TRBV7-2
TGTGCCAGCAACCCAAGCGGGTCCTCCTACAATGAGCAGTTCTTC	CASNPSGSSYNEQFF	-	TRBJ2-1	-	TRBV2
TGTGCCAGCAGCTCTTTTTTGGAGACAGGAGCCTACGAGCAGTACTTC	CASSSFLETGAYEQYF	-	TRBJ2-7	-	TRBV7-8
TGTGCCAGCCGCGAAGGGGGGGGTAAGGCTGAAGCTTTCTTT	CASREGGGKAEAFF	-	TRBJ1-1	-	TRBV28
TGTGCCAGCAGTTACGGGGCAGGGCTAGGGACTGAAGCTTTCTTT	CASSYGAGLGTEAFF	-	TRBJ1-1	-	TRBV6-6
TGTGCCAGCAGAGATATGGGAGGGCGCACCGGGGAGCTGTTTTTT	CASRDMGGRTGELFF	-	TRBJ2-2	TRBD2	TRBV2
TGTGCCAGCAGCCGAGGACTAGCGGGAACCGGGGAGCTGTTTTTT	CASSRGLAGTGELFF	-	TRBJ2-2	TRBD2	TRBV7-2
TGTGCCAGCAGCTCAGGACTGATCACAGATACGCAGTATTTT	CASSSGLITDTQYF	-	TRBJ2-3	-	TRBV7-2
TGTGCCACCAGCAGAGGGGGCGGCTCCTACGAGCAGTACTTC	CATSRGGGSYEQYF	-	TRBJ2-7	-	TRBV15
TGTGCCAGCAGTGCCGCAGGGTTGTTCGCAGATACGCAGTATTTT	CASSAAGLFADTQYF	-	TRBJ2-3	-	TRBV25-1
TGTGCCAGTAGTATATCCCGGGGGGGGGCTTATAGCAATCAGCCCCAGCATTTT	CASSISRGGAYSNQPQHF	-	TRBJ1-5	-	TRBV19
TGCGCCAGCAGCTTGAGGACAAACCAAGAGACCCAGTACTTC	CASSLRTNQETQYF	-	TRBJ2-5	-	TRBV5-1
TGTGCCAGCAAGGGACAGGGCTTCGAGCAGTACTTC	CASKGQGFEQYF	-	TRBJ2-7	TRBD1	TRBV2
TGTGCCAGCAGCGACTCTGGAAACACCATATATTTT	CASSDSGNTIYF	-	TRBJ1-3	-	TRBV18
TGTGCCAGCAGCCCGGGACAGGGGTTAATCACTGAAGCTTTCTTT	CASSPGQGLITEAFF	-	TRBJ1-1	TRBD1	TRBV5-4
TGTGCCAGCTCACCCGGGACTAGCGGGACGTATACGCAGTATTTT	CASSPGTSGTYTQYF	-	TRBJ2-3	TRBD2	TRBV18